Each of the 6 T cell receptor beta chains below was sequenced from the same sample in a study of response to subunit inactivated influenza vaccine listed by TCRdb under 2018. Libraries were made using RT-PCR. The listed sequencing device is Illumina HiSeq 2500. The public reads were quality trimmed at Q25 with fastp and then assembled into clones with MiXCR by TCRdb, keeping productive beta chains. For every CDR3 protein sequence, its rows merge into one entry that carries the most common genes and DNA. The sample table lists around 790,000 distinct CDR3 sequences, 21% of them with a count of one. Roughly a tenth of the sample comes from the top ten. Sequences were derived from PBMCs from blood, sampled more than 4 days after vaccination. These receptors all stem from a man over 45 who received an inactivated influenza vaccine. Donor details come from another sample of the same person, matched by shared clones.

The rearrangement links TRBV20-1 to TRBJ1-2; 7 bases are shared with TRBD1. V was pared by 6 bases and J by 8 bases, with 9 bases of the junction left unmatched. The CDR3 covers 12 residues. Germline CDR1 and CDR2: DFQATT and SNEGSKA (reference sequence). The CDR3 protein is CSAPGTEAGYTF. The CDR3, as DNA: TGCAGTGCCCCGGGGACAGAAGCCGGCTACACCTTC.

This clonotype was detected a few times. The DNA for the CDR3 is TGTGCCACCAGCGACCAGGGCCCGGGGACAGATACGCAGTATTTT. It yields the protein CATSDQGPGTDTQYF. The rearrangement joins TRBV15 to TRBJ2-3, with D possibly called TRBD1 or TRBD2 (5 bases each). Trimming removed 5 bases at V and 3 bases at J, with 15 bases between. This CDR3 has 15 amino acids. Germline-derived CDR1 and CDR2 are LNHNV and YYDKDF (reference sequence).

This clonotype has only a few counts. The chain has TRBV7-9 and TRBJ2-2, with D possibly TRBD1 on 6 matching bases. With 5 bases removed from V and 0 bases from J, the gap between germline ends came to 16 bases. This CDR3 comprises 17 residues. Germline-derived CDR1 and CDR2 are SEHNR and FQNEAQ (reference sequence). CDR3 DNA sequence: TGTGCCAGCAGCGCACCCCCGGGACAAGCGAACACCGGGGAGCTGTTTTTT. This sequence encodes CASSAPPGQANTGELFF. Together with reference TRBV7-9 and TRBJ2-2, the CDR3 gives the full variable domain: DTGVSQNPRHKITKRGQNVTFRCDPISEHNRLYWYRQTLGQGPEFLTYFQNEAQLEKSRLLSDRFSAERPKGSFSTLEIQRTEQGDSAMYLCASSAPPGQANTGELFFGEGSRLTVL.

This clonotype has only a few counts. V and J are TRBV6-5 and TRBJ2-6, with TRBD2 identical over 8 bases. CDR1 is MNHEY, CDR2 SVGAGI, per germline. V was clipped by 2 bases and J by 1 base; unmatched bases: 10. The CDR3 sequence is 19 residues long. The CDR3 DNA reads TGTGCCAGCAGTTACGGGACTAGACTTCGGCATTCTGGGGCCAACGTCCTGACTTTC. It codes for CASSYGTRLRHSGANVLTF.

V and J are TRBV10-3 and TRBJ2-1; D might be TRBD2 (7 bases). The CDR3 totals 13 residues. V dropped 8 bases and J dropped 8 bases, with 16 bases sitting between them. CDR1 is ENHRY and CDR2 is SYGVKD in the germline V gene. The CDR3 DNA sequence: TGTGCCATCGGAGGGGGGGTGATTGATGAGCAGTTCTTC. The encoded protein is CAIGGGVIDEQFF.

Many counts were recorded for this clonotype. The chain employs TRBV4-3 and TRBJ1-4, with 7 bases identical to TRBD1. The trim removed 0 bases at V and 7 bases at J, leaving 11 bases unmatched. Germline V gene sequence: CDR1 LGHNA, CDR2 YSLEER. The CDR3 length is 17 residues. CDR3 DNA: TGCGCCAGCAGCCAAGATCTCCGACAGGGTAGGAGTGAAAAACTGTTTTTT. Its translation is CASSQDLRQGRSEKLFF.